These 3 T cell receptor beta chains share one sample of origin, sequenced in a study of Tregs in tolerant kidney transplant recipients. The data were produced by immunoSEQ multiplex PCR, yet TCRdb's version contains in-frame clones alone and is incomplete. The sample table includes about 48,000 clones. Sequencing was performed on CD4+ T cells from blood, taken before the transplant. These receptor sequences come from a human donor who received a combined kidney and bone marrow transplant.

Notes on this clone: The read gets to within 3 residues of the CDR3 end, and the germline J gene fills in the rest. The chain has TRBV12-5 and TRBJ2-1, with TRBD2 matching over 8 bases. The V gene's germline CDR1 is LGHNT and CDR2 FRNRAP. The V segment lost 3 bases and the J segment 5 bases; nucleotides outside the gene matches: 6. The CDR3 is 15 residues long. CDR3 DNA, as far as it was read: TGTGCTAGTGGTTTATGGGCGGGAGGAAACAATGAG. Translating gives CASGLWAGGNNE. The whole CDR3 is CASGLWAGGNNEQFF.

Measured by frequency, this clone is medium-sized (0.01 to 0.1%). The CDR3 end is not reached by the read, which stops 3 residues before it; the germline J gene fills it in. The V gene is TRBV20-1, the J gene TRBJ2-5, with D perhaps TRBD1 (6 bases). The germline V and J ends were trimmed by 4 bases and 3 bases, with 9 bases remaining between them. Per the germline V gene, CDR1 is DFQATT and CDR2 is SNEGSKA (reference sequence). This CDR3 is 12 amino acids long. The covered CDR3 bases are TGCAGTGCTAAAACAGGGAAAGAGACC. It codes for CSAKTGKET. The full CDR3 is CSAKTGKETQYF.

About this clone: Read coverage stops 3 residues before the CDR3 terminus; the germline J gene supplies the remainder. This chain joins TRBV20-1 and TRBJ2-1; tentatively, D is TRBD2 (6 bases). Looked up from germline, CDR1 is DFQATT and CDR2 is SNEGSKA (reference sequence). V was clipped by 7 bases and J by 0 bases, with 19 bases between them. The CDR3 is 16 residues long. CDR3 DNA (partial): TGCAGTGGTCTGAGTGGACTATCCAGCTCCTACAATGAG. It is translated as CSGLSGLSSSYNE. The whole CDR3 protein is CSGLSGLSSSYNEQFF.